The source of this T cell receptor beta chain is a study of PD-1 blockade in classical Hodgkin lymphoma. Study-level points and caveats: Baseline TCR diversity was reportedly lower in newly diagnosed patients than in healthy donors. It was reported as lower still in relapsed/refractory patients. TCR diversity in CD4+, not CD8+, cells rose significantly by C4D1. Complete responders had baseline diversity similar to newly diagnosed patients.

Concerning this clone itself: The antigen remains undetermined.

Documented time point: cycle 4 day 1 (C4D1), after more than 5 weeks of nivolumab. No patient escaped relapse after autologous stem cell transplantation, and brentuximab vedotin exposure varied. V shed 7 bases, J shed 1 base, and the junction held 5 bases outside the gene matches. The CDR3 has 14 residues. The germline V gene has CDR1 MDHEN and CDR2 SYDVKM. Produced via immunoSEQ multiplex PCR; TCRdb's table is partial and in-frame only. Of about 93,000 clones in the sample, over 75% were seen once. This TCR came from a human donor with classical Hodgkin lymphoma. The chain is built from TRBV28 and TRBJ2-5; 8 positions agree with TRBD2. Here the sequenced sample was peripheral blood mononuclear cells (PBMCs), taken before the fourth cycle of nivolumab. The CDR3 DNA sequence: TGTGCCAGCAACACACTAGCGGCCCAAGAGACCCAGTACTTC. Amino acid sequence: CASNTLAAQETQYF.